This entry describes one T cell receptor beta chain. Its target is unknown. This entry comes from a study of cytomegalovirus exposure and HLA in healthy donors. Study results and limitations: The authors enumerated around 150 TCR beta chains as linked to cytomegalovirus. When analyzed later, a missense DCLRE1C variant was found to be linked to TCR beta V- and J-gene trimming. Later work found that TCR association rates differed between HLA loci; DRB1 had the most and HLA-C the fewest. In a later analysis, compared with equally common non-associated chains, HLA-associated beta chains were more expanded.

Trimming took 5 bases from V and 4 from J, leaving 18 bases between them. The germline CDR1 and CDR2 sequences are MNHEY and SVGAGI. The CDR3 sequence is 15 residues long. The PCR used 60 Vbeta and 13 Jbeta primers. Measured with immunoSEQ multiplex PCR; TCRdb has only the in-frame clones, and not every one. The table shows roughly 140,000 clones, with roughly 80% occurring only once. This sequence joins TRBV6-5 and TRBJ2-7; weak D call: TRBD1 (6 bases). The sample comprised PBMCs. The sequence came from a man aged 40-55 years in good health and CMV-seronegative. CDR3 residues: CASSTGPGVAYEQYF. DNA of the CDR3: TGTGCCAGCAGTACAGGGCCAGGGGTTGCTTACGAGCAGTACTTC.